This is a list of T cell receptor beta chains from one sample in a study of PD-L1 blockade in urothelial cancer. This table comes from immunoSEQ multiplex PCR, and its TCRdb copy is limited to in-frame clones, with some not included. The table lists around 43,000 clones, 70% to 90% of them singletons, with 25% in the top ten. This specimen was PBMCs, taken around atezolizumab (anti-PD-L1) treatment. The receptors stem from a donor over 35 with urothelial cancer. CDR3s include the opening cysteine and the closing phenylalanine or tryptophan. The D gene is left open where the match is weak. Only part of the rows carry a size: once, few, many, or a class if the clone is expanded.

v_gene	j_gene	d_gene	abundance	CDR3nt	CDR3aa
TRBV28	TRBJ2-3	TRBD1	-	TGTGCCAGTAAGAGTTACAGGGGGCCAGGAGATACGCAGTATTTT	CASKSYRGPGDTQYF
TRBV11-2	TRBJ2-4	TRBD2	-	TGTGCCAGTTCGCCGGGACTAGCGGGAGTAGCCAAAAACATTCAGTACTTC	CASSPGLAGVAKNIQYF
TRBV6-5	TRBJ2-2	-	-	TGTGCCAGCAACTCCCCGCGGGAAGACACCGGGGAGCTGTTTTTT	CASNSPREDTGELFF
TRBV18	TRBJ2-5	-	-	TGTGCCAGCTCACCAGCGGGGCGCGAGGAGACCCAGTACTTC	CASSPAGREETQYF
TRBV11-3	TRBJ1-1	-	once	TGTGCCAGCAGCTTAGGCTGGTCCCTGGCCCAAGCTTTCTTT	CASSLGWSLAQAFF
TRBV11-3	TRBJ2-7	-	-	TGTGCCAGCAGCCCCGAGGGGGGGGGACCCTACGAGCAGTACTTC	CASSPEGGGPYEQYF
TRBV4-2	TRBJ1-4	TRBD1	-	TGTGCCAGCAGCCGACAGGGTAGCGCAACTAATGAAAAACTGTTTTTT	CASSRQGSATNEKLFF
TRBV19	TRBJ2-1	-	-	TGTGCCAGTAGTACGAGTGGGTACAGGGAGTTCTTC	CASSTSGYREFF
TRBV7-3	TRBJ2-1	-	-	TGTGCCAGCAGCGCCCTGGGCTCCACGGGGGATGAGCAGTTCTTC	CASSALGSTGDEQFF
TRBV18	TRBJ1-5	TRBD1	-	TGTGCCAGCTCACCGGCGGGACAGAACCGGCCCCAGCATTTT	CASSPAGQNRPQHF
TRBV29-1	TRBJ1-4	TRBD1	-	TGCAGCGCCGGGACAGCTAATGAAAAACTGTTTTTT	CSAGTANEKLFF
TRBV19	TRBJ2-2	TRBD2	few	TGTGCCAGTAAAGGAGCGGGGGGGGGCACCGGGGAGCTGTTTTTT	CASKGAGGGTGELFF
TRBV19	TRBJ2-1	TRBD2	few	TGTGCCAGTACAGGGAGCGGGAGCGGGGCCTACAATGAGCAGTTCTTC	CASTGSGSGAYNEQFF
TRBV9	TRBJ2-1	-	once	TGTGCCAGCAGCACAGCGGGCTACGAGCAGTTCTTC	CASSTAGYEQFF
TRBV27	TRBJ2-5	TRBD2	-	TGTGCCAGCAGTTTTAACCGGGGGGGAGAGACCCAGTACTTC	CASSFNRGGETQYF
TRBV6-1	TRBJ2-1	-	-	TGTGCCAGCAGTGAAGGTCCGGGGGATGAGCAGTTCTTC	CASSEGPGDEQFF
TRBV11-2	TRBJ2-2	TRBD2	-	TGTGCCAGCAGCCCATGGGGGGGAAGCAGGAACACCGGGGAGCTGTTTTTT	CASSPWGGSRNTGELFF
TRBV6-5	TRBJ1-5	-	-	TGTGCCAGCAGCGCCCAACCGGGTCGCAATCAGCCCCAGCATTTT	CASSAQPGRNQPQHF
TRBV6-1	TRBJ1-4	TRBD1	-	TGTGCCAGCAGTGTAGGCACCGGGACAGGGGGTTTTAATGAAAAACTGTTTTTT	CASSVGTGTGGFNEKLFF
TRBV14	TRBJ2-1	TRBD2	-	TGTGCCAGCAGCCAAGGCCCCGGGGGGAACCCCTACAATGAGCAGTTCTTC	CASSQGPGGNPYNEQFF
TRBV7-9	TRBJ1-1	TRBD1	-	TGTGCCAGCAGCTTAGATGGACAGGGGGGGACTGAAGCTTTCTTT	CASSLDGQGGTEAFF
TRBV6-5	TRBJ2-7	TRBD2	-	TGTGCCAGCAGTTACTCGGGGACTAGCGGTACCTACGAGCAGTACTTC	CASSYSGTSGTYEQYF
TRBV30	TRBJ2-4	-	-	TGTGCCTGGGGGCGGGACTGGGGCAAAAACATTCAGTACTTC	CAWGRDWGKNIQYF
TRBV7-3	TRBJ2-1	-	-	TGTGCCAGCAGCTTAATGGAGGGGCTGGGTGAGCAGTTCTTC	CASSLMEGLGEQFF
TRBV11-2	TRBJ2-5	-	-	TGTGCCAGCAGCCCCACGGGGACCCAGTACTTC	CASSPTGTQYF
TRBV28	TRBJ1-4	-	-	TGTGCCAGCAGTTTAGTCCTCCCCCGACGGAGCGACCCTGAAAAACTGTTTTTT	CASSLVLPRRSDPEKLFF
TRBV7-2	TRBJ1-1	TRBD1	-	TGTGCCAGCAGCGCACAGGGGGGCACTGAAGCTTTCTTT	CASSAQGGTEAFF
TRBV7-2	TRBJ1-2	-	once	TGTGCCAGCAGCTTATGGTTTGGGAGCGGCTACACCTTC	CASSLWFGSGYTF
TRBV11-2	TRBJ2-6	-	-	TGTGCCAGCGGGGGCCGCTCTGGGGCCAACGTCCTGACTTTC	CASGGRSGANVLTF
TRBV29-1	TRBJ2-3	TRBD2	-	TGCAGCGCCGCCCCTAGCGGAGGCACAGATACGCAGTATTTT	CSAAPSGGTDTQYF
TRBV29-1	TRBJ1-5	TRBD1	-	TGCAGCGTGGGGGGACAGGGAGCCCAGCATTTT	CSVGGQGAQHF
TRBV27	TRBJ2-5	-	-	TGTGCCAGCAGTTTATCGAGGCGAGGTGGGGAGACCCAGTACTTC	CASSLSRRGGETQYF
TRBV5-4	TRBJ1-1	-	-	TGTGCCAGCAGCCCCGGACATCGAGGCGGCACTGAAGCTTTCTTT	CASSPGHRGGTEAFF
TRBV18	TRBJ2-6	TRBD1	-	TGTGCCAGCTCACTATCAGGGACAGCCCTGGGGGCCAACGTCCTGACTTTC	CASSLSGTALGANVLTF
TRBV5-6	TRBJ2-2	TRBD2	few	TGTGCCAGCAGCACCCGACTAGCGGCGTTCTCCGGGGAGCTGTTTTTT	CASSTRLAAFSGELFF
TRBV9	TRBJ2-5	-	-	TGTGCCAGCAGCGTAGGAGGGGGGGGGACAGGCACGGGGACCCAGTACTTC	CASSVGGGGTGTGTQYF
TRBV5-5	TRBJ2-1	-	-	TGTGCCAGCAGCTTGGCCTCGGGGACCTACAATGAGCAGTTCTTC	CASSLASGTYNEQFF
TRBV6-5	TRBJ1-2	-	few	TGTGCCAGCAGTTACTCGAGGGCCAGACTCAACTATGGCTACACCTTC	CASSYSRARLNYGYTF
TRBV11-2	TRBJ2-5	-	-	TGTGCCAGCAGCTTTGGAGTCCAAGAGACCCAGTACTTC	CASSFGVQETQYF
TRBV9	TRBJ2-1	TRBD1	-	TGTGCCAGCAGCACCATGGGACAGGGGTCCTACAATGAGCAGTTCTTC	CASSTMGQGSYNEQFF
TRBV7-3	TRBJ2-1	TRBD1	-	TGTGCCAGACCGGGACAGGGGGCCCGTGAGCAGTTCTTC	CARPGQGAREQFF
TRBV7-9	TRBJ2-1	TRBD1	-	TGTGCCAGCAGCTTAGTGGGGACAGGGGGCGCTTGGAATGAGCAGTTCTTC	CASSLVGTGGAWNEQFF
TRBV4-2	TRBJ2-5	-	-	TGTGCCAGCAGCCAAGGAGGGGCAGGGACACAAGAGACCCAGTACTTC	CASSQGGAGTQETQYF
TRBV11-2	TRBJ2-7	TRBD2	-	TGTGCCAGCAGCACCCGGACTAGCGGGATAGGCGAGCAGTACTTC	CASSTRTSGIGEQYF
TRBV15	TRBJ2-7	-	-	TGTGCCACCGGGGGGGCCACCTACGAGCAGTACTTC	CATGGATYEQYF
TRBV27	TRBJ2-7	TRBD2	-	TGTGCCAGCAGTCTAGCGGGAGGGCTCTACGAGCAGTACTTC	CASSLAGGLYEQYF
TRBV12-5	TRBJ2-7	TRBD1	-	TGTGCTAGTGGTTTGGAGCTGGGGGGACAGGGGGCGCGAGGGCGATTGGAGCAGTACTTC	CASGLELGGQGARGRLEQYF